This T cell receptor (beta chain) emerged from a study of cytomegalovirus exposure and HLA in healthy donors. General study points: A link between a missense DCLRE1C variant and TCR beta V- and J-gene trimming emerged from a later analysis. TRBV6-2, TRBV6-3 and other indistinguishable V segments were excluded.

As concerns this clone: Antigen unknown.

13 Jbeta primers and 60 Vbeta primers were used for the PCR. Some clones are missing from TCRdb's copy, which holds only in-frame ones; the method was immunoSEQ multiplex PCR. Altogether 90,000 to 100,000 clones are present, 50% to 75% being singletons, with the ten largest covering roughly 3.9%. This CDR3 has 17 amino acids. The J segment lost 0 bases and the V segment lost 2 bases, leaving 9 bases of the junction unmatched. Per the germline V gene, CDR1 is LNHDA and CDR2 is SQIVND (reference sequence). The sequence derives from a man between 25 and 39 years old in good health and CMV-seronegative. The sequenced sample was PBMCs. The chain is built from TRBV19 and TRBJ2-7, with 8 bases fitting TRBD2. This chain's CDR3 is CASSISPSAGGSYEQYF. The DNA for the CDR3 is TGTGCCAGTAGTATATCCCCCTCGGCGGGAGGCTCCTACGAGCAGTACTTC.